The source of this T cell receptor (beta chain) is a study of beta chain features in type 1 diabetes. About the study: Cell yields, gender and age were comparable in patients and healthy donors.

This clone was observed a few times. The sequenced template was cDNA made from the entire isolated RNA. Repertoires were generated with immunoSEQ multiplex PCR, while TCRdb's copy carries only in-frame clones and drops some. This table has 330,000 or so clones, less than 20% appearing once. Per germline, CDR1 SGHTA and CDR2 FQGNSA. V lost 4 bases and J 4 bases, leaving 10 bases between the germline ends. CDR3 size: 13 residues. The material sequenced was naive CD4+ T cells from blood. The chain joins TRBV7-2 to TRBJ1-2; perhaps TRBD1 as D (5 bases). The TCR originated in a woman aged 18-29 years in good health. The CDR3 is CASSSSGGYGYTF. The CDR3 DNA reads as TGTGCCAGCAGCTCCTCCGGGGGCTATGGCTACACCTTC.